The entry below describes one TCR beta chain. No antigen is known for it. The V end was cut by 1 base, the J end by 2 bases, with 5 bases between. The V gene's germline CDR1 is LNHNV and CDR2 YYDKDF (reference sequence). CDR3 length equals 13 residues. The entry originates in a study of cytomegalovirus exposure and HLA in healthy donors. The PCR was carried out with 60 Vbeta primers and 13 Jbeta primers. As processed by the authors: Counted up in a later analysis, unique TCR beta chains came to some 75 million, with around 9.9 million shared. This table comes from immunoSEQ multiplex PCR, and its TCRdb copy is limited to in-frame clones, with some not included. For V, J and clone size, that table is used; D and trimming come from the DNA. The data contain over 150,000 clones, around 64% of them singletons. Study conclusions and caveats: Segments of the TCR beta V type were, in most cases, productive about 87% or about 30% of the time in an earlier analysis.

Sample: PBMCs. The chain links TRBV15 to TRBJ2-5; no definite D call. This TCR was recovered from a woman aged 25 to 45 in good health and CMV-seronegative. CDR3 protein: CATSRVRQETQYF. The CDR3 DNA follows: TGTGCCACCAGCAGAGTCAGGCAAGAGACCCAGTACTTC.